This T cell receptor (beta chain) was retrieved from a study of metastatic and nonmetastatic thyroid tumors. Study information: Repertoires from malignant and benign thyroid patients were compared across blood and tumor or nodule tissue. Study-level points and caveats: As reported, TCR beta diversity in blood and tumor was significantly higher in malignant thyroid tumors than in benign nodules.

Until they underwent thyroid surgery, no patient had received any treatment. There are many counts of this clone. Antigen unknown. The length of the CDR3 is 13 residues. V lost 3 bases and J lost 0, with 5 bases in between. Germline V CDR1 and CDR2: KGHSY, FQNENV. As handled by the study authors: A papillary thyroid cancer distant-metastasis classifier was built from CDR3 differences across clinicopathological groups. MiXCR re-clonotyped the PCR reads for TCRdb. In this record, the V and J calls reflect TCRdb's handling and not the investigators' own analysis. The table includes 30,000 to 35,000 clones, 15% detected once.

Sequencing was performed on blood. The V and J genes are TRBV16 and TRBJ1-1; D uncertain. The sequence was collected from a male donor with papillary thyroid cancer or a benign thyroid nodule (not recorded which). Some clones in this sample may be carry-over from other donors' samples. The CDR3: CASSHQMNTEAFF. The CDR3 DNA is TGTGCCAGCAGCCATCAAATGAACACTGAAGCTTTCTTT.